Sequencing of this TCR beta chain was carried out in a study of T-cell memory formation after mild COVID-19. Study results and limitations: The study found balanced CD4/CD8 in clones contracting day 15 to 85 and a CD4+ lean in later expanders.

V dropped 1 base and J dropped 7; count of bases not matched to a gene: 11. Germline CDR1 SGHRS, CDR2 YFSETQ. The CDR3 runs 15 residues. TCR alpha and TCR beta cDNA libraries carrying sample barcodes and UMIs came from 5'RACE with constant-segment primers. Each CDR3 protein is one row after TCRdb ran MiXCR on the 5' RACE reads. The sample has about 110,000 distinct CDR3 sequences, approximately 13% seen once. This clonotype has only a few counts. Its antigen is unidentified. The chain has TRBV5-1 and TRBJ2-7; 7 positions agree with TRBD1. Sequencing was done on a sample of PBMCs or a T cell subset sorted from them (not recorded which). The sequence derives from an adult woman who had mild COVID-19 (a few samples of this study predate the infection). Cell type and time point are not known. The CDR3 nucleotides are TGCGCCAGCAGCTTGAGACGGGACAGCGCTACAGAGCAGTACTTC. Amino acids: CASSLRRDSATEQYF.